The source of this T cell receptor (beta chain) is a study of T cell responses to AZD1222 COVID-19 vaccine. Germline CDR1 SGHRS, CDR2 YFSETQ. V was cut by 6 bases and J by 4 bases, with 20 bases left in between. CDR3 length equals 15 residues. TCRdb's copy holds only in-frame clones and misses some; the assay was immunoSEQ multiplex PCR. The sample lists some 71,000 clones; about 89% were seen once. The source of this sequence is an adult who received the AZD1222 COVID-19 vaccine. This specimen was peripheral blood, taken 28 days after the second AZD1222 dose. V usage is TRBV5-1 and J usage is TRBJ2-7; perhaps D is TRBD1 or TRBD2 (6 bases each). CDR3 protein: CASNKAGQDSYEQYF. CDR3 bases: TGCGCCAGCAATAAGGCGGGACAAGACTCTTACGAGCAGTACTTC.